The source of this T cell receptor (beta chain) is a study of long-term antiretroviral therapy in people with HIV. Study-wide points: Blood sampling spanned 2004 to 2017, possibly under older ART regimens. In HIV, the repertoires covered a tighter span of CDR3 lengths than in controls.

Samples held roughly 1-11 million cryopreserved PBMC, and DNA extraction followed. This clone was observed a few times. The antigen remains undetermined. The CDR3 runs to 15 residues. Germline lookup yields CDR1 SEHNR and CDR2 FQNEAQ (reference sequence). The V and J ends lost 5 bases and 4 bases, in that order; junction bases with no gene match: 8. The authors ran the immunoSEQ assay, v3.0, at survey level. The study targeted 40,000-50,000 T-cell genomes per sample in sequencing. This table comes from immunoSEQ multiplex PCR, and its TCRdb copy is limited to in-frame clones, with some not included. The sample holds about 24,000 clones; roughly 84% are singletons and the top ten take approximately 16%.

The sample consisted of unsorted PBMCs, taken about 4.3 years after starting antiretroviral therapy. The chain joins TRBV7-9 to TRBJ2-1; 7 bases agree with TRBD2. The sequence was collected from a man aged 25 to 40 with HIV. This chain's CDR3 is CASSHGLDWYNEQFF. The CDR3 DNA reads TGTGCCAGCAGCCACGGACTAGATTGGTACAATGAGCAGTTCTTC.